This T cell receptor (beta chain) stems from a study of cytomegalovirus exposure and HLA in healthy donors (TCRdb year 2017). General notes on the study: In an earlier analysis of under 750 of the donors, less than 350 Gb of sequence data and approximately 120 million unique TCR beta sequences from about 179 million T cells were reported. A later genetic analysis took genome-wide SNP genotypes for about three fifths of the roughly 670 donors and used that subset as a discovery cohort. HLA typing included class I and class II loci at four-digit resolution. A later analysis re-examined previously published TCR beta repertoires from more than 550 donors and added high-resolution HLA genotyping to investigate patterns of TCR occurrence. Of the 300 to 500 genotyped donors, less than 85% were placed in the genetic ancestry cluster associated with self-reported Caucasian donors. Approximately 310 gigabases of sequencing data and 80 million or so unique TCR sequences were included in an early release covering several hundred HLA-typed donors. High-throughput TCR immunosequencing, statistical association of individual TCRs with disease status, and machine learning were combined to predict cytomegalovirus infection status. The study aimed to test whether signatures of past pathogen exposure could be identified by cataloging public T cell receptors. The number of donors typed differed by locus, with 629-630 for A, B, C, DRB1 and DQB1, 522 for DQA1, 606 for DPA1, and some 440 for DPB1. Four or five DR-DQ haplotypes were handled as single units for association and clustering because linkage in the cohort was strong. All discovery cohort repertoires had been generated on a single sequencing platform. Besides the first cohort of about 730 subjects, a separate validation cohort made up of roughly 120 different subjects was used. In the later analysis, no new phenotypic data were used to find candidate immune exposures; instead, reliance was placed on TCR beta sequences and their occurrence across donors. Among a few hundred genotyped donors of the cohort, an average of around 240,000 unique TCR beta nucleotide sequences were sequenced per donor, about a sixth of them non-productive. Using immunosequencing, the study profiled T cell repertoires from 666 subjects and related those repertoires to cytomegalovirus serostatus. In an earlier analysis of more than 550 of the donors, high-throughput TCR beta sequencing was used to judge whether each TCR beta V gene segment behaved as functional or pseudogenic. Alongside the repertoire data, information on donor age, sex, ethnicity and CMV serostatus was compiled.

Here is what the overall study found, with its caveats: The classifier was reported to diagnose cytomegalovirus status with high specificity and sensitivity in both the original cohort and the validation cohort. A total of fewer than 200 TCR beta chains were listed by the study as associated with cytomegalovirus. A further reported finding was that TCR beta sequences accurately predicted the HLA-A and HLA-B alleles for most subjects in the first cohort. Correlated functional status among segregating V segments might reflect linkage disequilibrium, but an unknown experimental factor could not be ruled out. Some IMGT-functional V segments, including TRBV6-2 and TRBV6-3, could not be distinguished by the 87-base-pair reads and were therefore excluded. An earlier analysis of around 500 of the donors showed that most TCR beta V segments appeared in productive rearrangements either about 87% or about 30% of the time, which broadly matched IMGT annotations. In a later analysis, several top co-occurrence clusters were reported to appear linked to parvovirus B19, influenza, CMV and Epstein-Barr virus. In a later genetic analysis, fewer N-insertions in productive TCRs were reported among donors in an Asian-associated ancestry cluster than the approximately 710-donor mean. For the cohort, immune exposure information was limited to CMV serostatus. Seventeen rarely observed V segments, including chromosome 9 orphons, were excluded from the earlier analysis of a few hundred of the donors because counts were too low. Because HLA typing was missing for some donors at each locus, association tests included only the typed subset. Strong co-occurrence of HLA alleles, especially DR and DQ, made assigning TCR associations to individual alleles difficult. Most TCR sequences were observed very rarely across donors, whereas some public TCRs were present in many individuals. The cohort was sequenced for TCR beta chains only, and without alpha or paired-chain data the features that could be detected were limited. The sequencing pipeline was judged likely to have produced a cluster of highly shared sequence variants as a technical artifact. A few of the identified cytomegalovirus-associated TCR beta chains were confirmed in vitro to be specific for cytomegalovirus antigens. Most CMV-associated TCR beta chains appeared to be HLA-restricted in a later analysis, and the HLA associations seemed to be driven largely by CMV exposure. A later analysis found that TCR association rates varied across HLA loci, with DRB1 alleles showing the most associated TCRs and HLA-C alleles the fewest. In a later analysis, 15,000 to 20,000 TCR beta sequences were associated with specific HLA alleles at a false discovery rate of 0.05. Compared with equally common non-associated chains, HLA-associated TCR beta chains in a later analysis were more clonally expanded and had lower generation probabilities. The presence/absence analyses assumed that sequencing depth was roughly uniform across donors, and that assumption may not be true. V-gene and J-gene trimming of TCR beta chains was associated with a missense DCLRE1C variant in a later genetic analysis, and the association was replicated in an independent cohort. The authors suggested that the approach could potentially be generalized to other disease states and immunological phenotypes.

The cohort consisted of 670 or so healthy bone marrow donors. All cohort members were sampled while nominally healthy, although unrecorded immune exposures were likely present. The donor was CMV seropositive and belonged to the group of about 290 seropositive cohort members. A peripheral blood sample was collected from each donor, and TCR beta sequencing was performed on peripheral blood mononuclear cells. Genomic DNA extraction from the blood cell samples was performed with the Qiagen DNeasy Blood Extraction Kit. This clone was found a few times. Its antigen remains undetermined. Base qualities are not at hand, and no much larger clone is one base apart. To prepare the library, the immunoSEQ multiplex PCR assay was applied. The multiplex PCR relied on a mix of 60 forward primers for TCR Vbeta segments and 13 reverse primers for TCR Jbeta segments. Amplification of the CDR3 region of rearranged TCR beta genes was performed with a multiplex PCR assay on genomic DNA. Amplified TCR beta libraries were sequenced as 87-base-pair reads on the Illumina HiSeq System. On the authors' methods: A later analysis tallied roughly 76 million unique TCR beta chains across the approximately 670 repertoires, and some 10 million of those chains were shared by two or more donors. Raw reads were error-corrected and collapsed into unique sequences with a nearest-neighbor algorithm that merged closely related sequences to remove PCR and sequencing errors. Alignment of CDR3 sequences to IMGT reference sequences was used to assign V, D and J gene segments. For a sequence to be retained, at least a six-nucleotide match to both a V gene segment and a J gene segment was required. A rearrangement was called productive if the CDR3 had no stop codons and remained in frame with V and J, and every other rearrangement was called non-productive. CDR3 was defined according to IMGT convention as the region running from the second conserved V-encoded cysteine to the conserved J-encoded phenylalanine. Sequences without an unambiguous match to a single V gene segment were excluded from the earlier analysis of several hundred of the donors. In an earlier analysis of several hundred of the donors, a V segment was called functional when productive rearrangements were above 56.7%, and segregating when the standard deviation between donors exceeded 5%. A statistical classification framework was built to diagnose cytomegalovirus status from the catalog of TCR beta chain sequences. In a later analysis, V and J genes were assigned by comparing TCR nucleotide sequences against IMGT/GENE-DB human TR gene sequences. The TCRdist pipeline was used in a later analysis to assign CDR3 sequences and most-parsimonious VDJ recombination scenarios. In a later analysis, each TCR beta chain was defined by its CDR3 amino acid sequence together with its V-gene family, and reads without a unique V-gene family were excluded. In a later analysis, around 650 highly shared, low-generation-probability nucleotide sequences were removed to address suspected cross-contamination and a sequencing artifact. A later analysis calculated a clonal expansion index for each public chain from normalized within-repertoire ranks of inferred template counts. A later analysis computed generation probabilities with a VDJ recombination model fitted to out-of-frame rearrangements, and checked the results against IGoR. In a later analysis, hypergeometric tests were used to score TCR-TCR, TCR-HLA and TCR-CMV co-occurrence, with a repertoire-size bias correction applied to TCR pairs. In a later analysis, false discovery rates were estimated by permuting HLA or CMV assignments 20 times. A later analysis grouped co-occurring TCRs with DBSCAN, adding TCRdist sequence similarity when clustering within HLA-allele-positive subsets. Repertoires with fewer than 30,000 or more than 120,000 public chains were left out of co-occurrence clustering, as were about five repertoires with anomalous nucleotide sharing. TCRdb retrieved this table from immuneACCESS and kept in-frame rearrangements only. Not all clones are present; in checked studies, unresolved V genes account for under half, and no reason is known for the remainder. Clonal size and the V and J genes are those of that table, whereas D and trimming came from the DNA. The sample profile shows about 170,000 clones; roughly 82% of them were found once. The ten largest clones represent around 3% of the sample.

The CDR3 covers 11 residues, taking in both the cysteine and the phenylalanine. Solely the CDR3 DNA is kept, with 33 bases framed from the first base. A distance of 8 bases separates the germline ends of V and J, which lose 8 bases and 4 bases respectively. CDR1 and CDR2 (LNHDA, SQIVND) derive from the germline V gene (reference sequence). The V gene is TRBV19 and the J gene is TRBJ1-2; no D gene is confidently identified. The TCR comes from a woman between 45 and 60 years old in good health and CMV-seropositive. Sequencing was done on a sample of PBMCs. The CDR3 here reads CASRQSYGYTF. The bases are TGTGCCAGTCGACAATCCTATGGCTACACCTTC.